The clone carrying this T cell receptor beta chain was seen only once. The treatment denotes: preoperative locoregional IRX-2 cytokine immunotherapy. Samples came from a phase Ib trial of preoperative locoregional IRX-2 cytokine immunotherapy. The sample is drawn from a study of preoperative IRX-2 immunotherapy in early breast cancer. CDR3 size: 14 residues. V was trimmed by 0 bases and J by 2 bases, leaving 7 bases between them. CDR1 is ENHRY, CDR2 SYGVKD, per germline. Only in-frame clones appear in the TCRdb table, and some are missing; sequencing was by immunoSEQ multiplex PCR. Found here are 20,000 to 30,000 clones, about 83% of them singletons; the top ten hold 2% to 2.5%.

This receptor was taken from a human donor with breast cancer. The rearrangement uses TRBV10-3 and TRBJ2-5; D gene unclear. The material sequenced was lymph node tissue, taken before IRX-2 immunotherapy. In nucleotides, the CDR3 is TGTGCCATCAGTGAGTCACTGCAACAAGAGACCCAGTACTTC. This gives the protein CAISESLQQETQYF.